This TCR beta chain was sequenced in a study of prognosis after radiotherapy for stage I lung cancer. CT and PET/CT showed node-negative disease in all patients, who had no prior chemotherapy, radiotherapy or other malignancies. With two-round multiplex PCR, TCR beta CDR3 sequences were amplified from genomic DNA. Every TRBV and TRBJ gene had its own specific primer in first-round PCR. TCRdb ran MiXCR on the multiplex PCR reads and lists one entry per CDR3 protein. The repertoire includes about 35,000 distinct CDR3 sequences, 30% to 35% of them detected once, and roughly 15% sits in the top ten. The clonotype was recovered from a donor aged 50 or older with non-small cell lung cancer. The sequencing here drew on PBMCs, taken before or after stereotactic body radiation therapy (not recorded which).

The CDR3 nucleotides read TGTGCCACCAGTGATTTGCGTCGCGGTTGGGCGGGCACCGGGGAGCTGTTTTTT. It specifies CATSDLRRGWAGTGELFF. The rearrangement uses TRBV24-1 and TRBJ2-2; D possibly corresponds to TRBD2 (5 bases). Germline CDR1 KGHDR, CDR2 SFDVKD. Deletions cut 0 bases from V and 4 bases from J, with 17 bases between. The CDR3 totals 18 residues.